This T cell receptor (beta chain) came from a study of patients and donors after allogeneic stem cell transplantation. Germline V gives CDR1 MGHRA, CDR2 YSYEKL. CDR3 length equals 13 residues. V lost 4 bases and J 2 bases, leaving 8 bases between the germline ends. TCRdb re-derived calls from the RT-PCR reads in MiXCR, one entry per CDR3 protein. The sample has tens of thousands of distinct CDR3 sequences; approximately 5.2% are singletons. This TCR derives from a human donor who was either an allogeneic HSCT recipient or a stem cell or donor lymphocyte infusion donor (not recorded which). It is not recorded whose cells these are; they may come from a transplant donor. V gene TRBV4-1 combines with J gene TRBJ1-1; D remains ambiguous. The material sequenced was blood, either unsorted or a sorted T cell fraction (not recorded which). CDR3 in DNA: TGCGCCAGCAGCCCGAAAATTAACACTGAAGCTTTCTTT. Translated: CASSPKINTEAFF.